This entry features one T cell receptor beta chain sequence. It has no known antigen specificity. No much larger clone exists at a distance of one base, and base qualities are not known. TCRbeta CDR3 regions were amplified from genomic DNA using the immunoSEQ Assay, a bias-controlled multiplex PCR. Concerning the study's data processing: The number of nucleated cells in each sample was estimated from the amplification of reference gene primers within the assay. Sequence reads were collapsed and filtered to measure the absolute abundance of every unique TCRbeta CDR3 rearrangement. Productive Simpson clonality was computed per sample as the square root of Simpson's diversity index over productive rearrangements. The table was pulled from immuneACCESS by TCRdb, which kept in-frame rearrangements only. Such tables lose some clones; where checked, under half of the loss comes from unresolved V genes, and the rest has no known cause. V and J calls and clone size are those listed in that table; D and trimming were worked out from the DNA. The sample table shows 270,000 or so clones, and roughly 85% are seen once. The top ten constitute more than 6.5% of the sample.

Enrolling through a virtual design, the prospective study's participants ranged in age from about 18 to 89 years and lived across 20 to 25 United States geographic areas. Cohort assignment in the prospective study relied on participant-reported clinical history from a screening survey and a study questionnaire. Exposed participants were defined as having been in contact with someone with a PCR-confirmed or clinician-diagnosed COVID-19 case within 2 weeks of study entry. Mobile phlebotomists in the prospective study collected whole blood, serum and a nasopharyngeal or oropharyngeal swab from every participant. Prospective study participants could optionally give additional blood draws and questionnaires over an approximately 2-month period. Before DNA extraction, prospective study blood samples were shipped either frozen or at room temperature. This sample was included in a study of blood T cell repertoires in COVID-19 (dated by TCRdb to 2020 to 2021). Regarding the research as a whole: Collaborator samples came from the United States, Italy and Spain and covered acute and convalescent phases of COVID-19. The prospective study material was composed of cDNA or gDNA derived from T cells, B-cell-depleted T cells, or PBMCs. The sample metadata nearly always contained a de-identified subject ID, COVID-19 status, age in years and sex. Samples were obtained from the ongoing ImmuneRACE study (first 160 participants) and from about 1,300 subjects provided by 6 global collaborators. HLA class I and class II types, where available, came from metadata supplied by the sample provider rather than from assay-based typing. Subjects who had been exposed to COVID-19, were actively infected with it, or had recovered from it provided the deeply sampled blood TCRbeta repertoires that made up the dataset. The repertoires were released in a freely available public database intended as a resource for research on the immune response to SARS-CoV-2.

V is trimmed back by 6 bases and J by 8 bases, and the junction contains 9 bases that no gene match accounts for. Including cysteine and phenylalanine, the CDR3 has 13 amino acids. Just CDR3 DNA is preserved here, 39 bases in frame from base 1. The research as a whole found: Clinical and demographic metadata were provided uncurated, with the amount varying by source and participant.

The sequencing input was PBMCs or T cells enriched from blood (not recorded which). The chain is made from TRBV12-3 or TRBV12-4 and TRBJ1-2, and TRBD1 matches 7 of the central bases. The TCR sequence derives from a woman aged 50 to 60 who had been exposed to COVID-19. The CDR3 region: CASRPSGGFGYTF. At the DNA level, the sequence is TGTGCCAGCAGACCGTCAGGGGGGTTCGGCTACACCTTC.